One and the same sample provided the 29 T cell receptor beta chains below, sequenced in a study of cytomegalovirus exposure and HLA in healthy donors. Some clones are missing from TCRdb's copy, which holds only in-frame ones; the method was immunoSEQ multiplex PCR. The sample lists 90,000 to 150,000 clones, 70% to 90% occurring once. Sequenced: PBMCs. Receptors originate from a woman aged 18-29 years in good health and CMV-seropositive.

The chain has TRBV4-1 and TRBJ1-1; a weak D match, TRBD1 (5 bases). The CDR3 covers 15 residues. Germline values: CDR1 MGHRA, CDR2 YSYEKL. Trimming pared 4 bases from V and 5 bases from J, leaving 17 bases between. As DNA, the CDR3 is TGCGCCAGCAGCCCCTACGCGGGGGGTGGGACTGAAGCTTTCTTT. It translates to CASSPYAGGGTEAFF.

This clone was seen only once. The chain carries TRBV27 and TRBJ2-3, with 11 bases aligning to TRBD2. The CDR3 runs 17 residues. The germline V gene has CDR1 MNHEY and CDR2 SMNVEV (reference sequence). After removal of 2 bases from V and 2 bases from J, the junction contained 6 bases not matched to a gene. The CDR3 bases are TGTGCCAGCAGTTTAATCACTAGCGGGGGCCCCACAGATACGCAGTATTTT. It is translated as CASSLITSGGPTDTQYF.

The V gene is TRBV7-9, the J gene TRBJ2-1; 9 nucleotides agree with TRBD2. Germline-derived CDR1 and CDR2 are SEHNR and FQNEAQ (reference sequence). This CDR3 spans 17 amino acids. V dropped 5 bases and J dropped 1; count of bases not matched to a gene: 9. The CDR3 loop reads CASSPAGGLSSYNEQFF. The CDR3, as DNA: TGTGCCAGCAGCCCCGCGGGGGGGCTATCTTCCTACAATGAGCAGTTCTTC.

This rearrangement joins TRBV15 to TRBJ1-2, with 11 positions matching TRBD1. The CDR3 sequence is 15 residues long. Germline trimming cut 0 bases from V and 8 bases from J; bases unmatched to any gene: 5. Germline V gives CDR1 LNHNV, CDR2 YYDKDF (reference sequence). Written as DNA, the CDR3 is TGTGCCACCAGCAGAGATGCGGACAGGGGGCGAGGCTACACCTTC. Protein product: CATSRDADRGRGYTF.

The chain is built from TRBV10-2 and TRBJ2-1; 13 nucleotides line up with TRBD2. The CDR3 loop spans 15 amino acids. Germline V CDR1 and CDR2: WSHSY, SAAADI. J was trimmed by 5 bases and V by 6 bases; bases with no gene match: 4. Here the CDR3 reads CASRGGTSGNNEQFF. Written as DNA, the CDR3 is TGCGCCAGCAGGGGGGGGACTAGCGGGAACAATGAGCAGTTCTTC.

V gene TRBV6-5 combines with J gene TRBJ1-1, with D hard to call. The CDR3 totals 15 residues. Looked up from germline, CDR1 is MNHEY and CDR2 is SVGAGI. The V gene lost 6 bases and the J gene lost 1 base, with 15 bases spanning the gap. Written as DNA, the CDR3 is TGTGCCAGCAGCCTCCTCGCGGTGAGGAACACTGAAGCTTTCTTT. Amino acids: CASSLLAVRNTEAFF.

This clone was seen a handful of times. The chain couples TRBV5-4 to TRBJ2-1; D is unclear. V gave up 4 bases and J gave up 8 bases, with 13 bases separating them. CDR1 is SGHNT, CDR2 YYREEE, per germline (reference sequence). The CDR3 consists of 13 residues. This CDR3 reads CASSTAWADEQFF. In nucleotides, the CDR3 is TGTGCCAGCAGCACGGCCTGGGCAGATGAGCAGTTCTTC.

This clone has a single count. The rearrangement links TRBV27 to TRBJ2-7, with 7 nucleotides matching TRBD1. J gave up 7 bases and V 2 bases, and 5 bases lay outside the gene matches. The CDR3 runs to 13 residues. The germline V gene encodes CDR1 MNHEY and CDR2 SMNVEV (reference sequence). CDR3 sequence: CASSLDRVGEQYF. For the CDR3, the DNA is TGTGCCAGCAGTTTAGACAGGGTGGGGGAGCAGTACTTC.

This chain uses TRBV5-8 with TRBJ1-3; 7 bases agree with TRBD1. V gave up 5 bases and J gave up 8 bases; unmatched junction bases: 4. Per germline, CDR1 SGHTS and CDR2 YDEGEE. This CDR3 contains 12 residues. The CDR3 reads CASRRQGHTIYF. The CDR3 DNA reads TGTGCCAGCAGGAGACAGGGCCACACCATATATTTT.

The chain is built from TRBV18 and TRBJ1-1; 8 positions match TRBD1. Losses at the gene ends were 6 bases for V and 3 bases for J; bases not matched to a gene: 12. The CDR3 runs to 16 residues. The germline V gene has CDR1 KGHSH and CDR2 LQKENI. The CDR3 region has the DNA TGTGCCAGCTCCCTAAGACAGGGGACCGGGTACACTGAAGCTTTCTTT. This codes for CASSLRQGTGYTEAFF.

The gene calls are TRBV2 and TRBJ2-5; TRBD2 agrees at 8 bases. The CDR3 length is 15 residues. The V and J ends lost 1 base and 5 bases, in that order; junction bases with no gene match: 6. Germline V gene data show CDR1 as SNHLY and CDR2 as FYNNEI. This CDR3 reads CASSEGPGGPETQYF. CDR3 coding DNA: TGTGCCAGCAGTGAAGGGCCGGGGGGGCCGGAGACCCAGTACTTC.

The V call is TRBV27, the J call TRBJ2-7, with 8 bases matching TRBD2. This CDR3 region has 16 residues. The germline V gene has CDR1 MNHEY and CDR2 SMNVEV (reference sequence). V dropped 7 bases and J dropped 3; count of bases not matched to a gene: 14. CDR3 residues: CASTETGTRTFYEQYF. In DNA, the CDR3 is TGTGCCAGCACCGAAACCGGGACTAGGACCTTCTACGAGCAGTACTTC.

The rearrangement uses TRBV30 and TRBJ1-4; D not resolved. Per germline, CDR1 GTSNPN and CDR2 SVGIG (reference sequence). The length of the CDR3 is 11 residues. V lost 6 bases, J lost 8 bases, and 10 bases lay in between. The CDR3 region has the DNA TGTGCCTGCGGAGAGAGCGAAAAACTGTTTTTT. Its translation: CACGESEKLFF.

This clone was counted once. For the CDR3, the DNA is TGTGCCAGCAGACCCGGGACTAGCGGGACGGCACCCGGTGAGCAGTTCTTC. It encodes CASRPGTSGTAPGEQFF. The chain carries TRBV5-8 and TRBJ2-1, with 13 bases matching TRBD2. Germline V lookup: CDR1 SGHTS, CDR2 YDEGEE. The CDR3 runs to 17 residues. V lost 5 bases, J lost 9 bases, and 14 bases stayed unmatched.

The chain's CDR3 is CASSGGQITDTQYF. For the CDR3, the DNA is TGCGCCAGCAGTGGAGGACAGATCACAGATACGCAGTATTTT. The chain carries TRBV10-2 and TRBJ2-3; a possible D gene is TRBD1 (6 bases). V lost 4 bases to trimming and J lost 2 bases, with 10 bases between them. The germline gives CDR1 WSHSY, CDR2 SAAADI. The CDR3 totals 14 residues.

The chain uses TRBV29-1 and TRBJ2-3, with 10 bases matching TRBD1. The germline gives CDR1 SQVTM, CDR2 ANQGSEA. The CDR3 runs to 13 residues. V dropped 8 bases and J dropped 3; count of bases not matched to a gene: 5. In nucleotides, the CDR3 is TGCAGCTCCCGGGACAGGGGTACAGATACGCAGTATTTT. Amino acids: CSSRDRGTDTQYF.

This sequence joins TRBV11-2 and TRBJ2-7; perhaps TRBD2 as D (6 bases). Germline V gene sequence: CDR1 SGHAT, CDR2 FQNNGV. Trimming left V 3 bases short and J 2 bases short, with 17 bases between. This CDR3 is 16 amino acids long. CDR3 coding DNA: TGTGCCAGCAGCTTGGGAAATAGGGGAGGAACCTACGAGCAGTACTTC. Encoded protein: CASSLGNRGGTYEQYF.

The rearrangement joins TRBV29-1 to TRBJ1-5; the match to TRBD1 covers 9 bases. The V and J ends lost 1 base and 11 bases, in that order; junction bases with no gene match: 15. The CDR3 totals 16 residues. The germline V gene has CDR1 SQVTM and CDR2 ANQGSEA. This CDR3 reads CSVEVAGTGPEKAQHF. The CDR3 DNA reads TGCAGCGTTGAAGTCGCTGGGACAGGGCCCGAGAAAGCCCAGCATTTT.

This chain joins TRBV7-8 and TRBJ2-1; 9 nucleotides agree with TRBD2. Losses at the gene ends were 1 base for V and 0 bases for J; bases not matched to a gene: 1. CDR1 SGHVS and CDR2 FQNEAQ come from the germline V gene. The CDR3 extends over 16 amino acids. CDR3 in DNA: TGTGCCAGCAGCTTAGGCGGGGGGGCCTCCTACAATGAGCAGTTCTTC. It yields the protein CASSLGGGASYNEQFF.

The J gene is TRBJ1-3, the V gene TRBV19; D unresolved. CDR1 is LNHDA and CDR2 is SQIVND in the germline V gene (reference sequence). V was shortened by 7 bases and J by 0 bases, with 10 bases between the two germline ends. The CDR3 is 14 residues long. CDR3: CASKSGTSGNTIYF. CDR3 nucleotides: TGTGCCAGTAAGAGCGGAACCTCTGGAAACACCATATATTTT.

V gene TRBV2 combines with J gene TRBJ2-1, with no clear D. Deletions cut 4 bases from V and 1 base from J, with 11 bases between. The CDR3 sequence is 15 residues long. Per germline, CDR1 SNHLY and CDR2 FYNNEI. The CDR3 bases are TGTGCCAGCAGTGGACTGGCCCCGTCCTACAATGAGCAGTTCTTC. It encodes CASSGLAPSYNEQFF.

The chain combines TRBV6-5 with TRBJ2-5, with TRBD2 identical over 11 bases. Germline CDR1 is MNHEY and CDR2 is SVGAGI. Trimming took 6 bases from V and 1 from J; bases not matched to a gene: 4. CDR3 length: 15 residues. The CDR3, as DNA: TGTGCCAGCAGCCCAGGGACTAGCGGCCAAGAGACCCAGTACTTC. Encoded protein: CASSPGTSGQETQYF.

This clone was picked up a small number of times. The J gene is TRBJ1-5, the V gene TRBV5-1, with a tentative D call TRBD1 (5 bases). Germline assignment: CDR1 SGHRS and CDR2 YFSETQ. CDR3 size: 15 residues. Trimming shortened V by 0 bases and J by 6 bases, and 13 bases separated the two germline ends. CDR3 nucleotide sequence: TGCGCCAGCAGCTTGGAGGCCGGGGGAATTCAGCCCCAGCATTTT. Its protein product is CASSLEAGGIQPQHF.

About this clone itself: Different DNA sequences within this sample yield the same CDR3. This chain joins TRBV29-1 and TRBJ1-2, with a possible D match to TRBD1 (5 bases). This CDR3 contains 12 residues. The germline V and J ends were trimmed by 7 bases and 3 bases, with 12 bases remaining between them. Germline V lookup: CDR1 SQVTM, CDR2 ANQGSEA. The CDR3 loop reads CSGQGGDYGYTF. In nucleotides, the CDR3 is TGCAGCGGGCAGGGAGGGGACTATGGCTACACCTTC.

This clone was seen a few times. V gene TRBV7-9 combines with J gene TRBJ2-2, with 11 bases identical to TRBD2. Germline lookup yields CDR1 SEHNR and CDR2 FQNEAQ (reference sequence). The CDR3 is 15 amino acids. This CDR3 is CGVGTSGSNTGELFF. The DNA for the CDR3 is TGTGGGGTTGGAACTAGCGGGAGTAACACCGGGGAGCTGTTTTTT.

This chain's CDR3 is CASSLAGRSNTEAFF. CDR3 coding DNA: TGCGCCAGCAGCCTCGCGGGACGGTCGAACACTGAAGCTTTCTTT. The chain uses TRBV4-3 and TRBJ1-1; D is possibly TRBD1 (5 bases). The CDR3 has 15 residues. Trimming took 4 bases from V and 1 from J, leaving 13 bases between them. CDR1 is LGHNA and CDR2 is YSLEER in the germline V gene.

This chain links TRBV5-1 with TRBJ1-2; maybe TRBD1 (6 bases). Germline CDR1 and CDR2: SGHRS and YFSETQ. Trimming removed 2 bases from V and 4 bases from J, with 9 bases in between. This CDR3 has 13 residues. CDR3 residues: CASSFNRVYGYTF. In DNA, the CDR3 is TGCGCCAGCAGCTTTAACAGGGTCTATGGCTACACCTTC.

The CDR3 nucleotides are TGTGCCAGCAGCTTCCCCGGGACTCGCTATGGCTACACCTTC. As protein: CASSFPGTRYGYTF. This chain links TRBV13 with TRBJ1-2, with D possibly being TRBD1 (5 bases). V was trimmed by 3 bases and J by 4 bases, leaving 12 bases between them. Germline lookup yields CDR1 PRHDT and CDR2 FYEKMQ (reference sequence). The CDR3 sequence is 14 residues long.

The genes are TRBV5-4 and TRBJ1-2; D is uncertain. The V end lost 0 bases, the J end lost 7 bases, and 19 bases lay between the germline ends. This CDR3 has 16 residues. Germline V CDR1 and CDR2: SGHNT, YYREEE (reference sequence). CDR3 amino acids: CASSLGAFENVGGYTF. The CDR3 bases are TGTGCCAGCAGCTTGGGGGCCTTCGAGAACGTTGGTGGCTACACCTTC.